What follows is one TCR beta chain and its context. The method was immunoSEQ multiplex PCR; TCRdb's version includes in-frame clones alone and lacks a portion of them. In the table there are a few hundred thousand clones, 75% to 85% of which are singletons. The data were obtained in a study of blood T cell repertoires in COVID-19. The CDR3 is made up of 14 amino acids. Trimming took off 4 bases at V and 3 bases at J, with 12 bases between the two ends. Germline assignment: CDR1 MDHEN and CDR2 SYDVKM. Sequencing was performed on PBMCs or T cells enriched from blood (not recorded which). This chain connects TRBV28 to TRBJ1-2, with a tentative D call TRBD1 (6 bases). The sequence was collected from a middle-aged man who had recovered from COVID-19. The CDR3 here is CASSWGQGYYGYTF. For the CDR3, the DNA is TGTGCCAGCAGTTGGGGGCAGGGTTACTATGGCTACACCTTC.